The 26 T cell receptor beta chains given below trace back to one sample, sequenced in a study of blood T cell repertoires in COVID-19. The assay was immunoSEQ multiplex PCR, and TCRdb's table has in-frame clones only and misses some. The sample holds more than 250,000 clones, more than 70% seen once. Input material: peripheral blood. These receptors originate from a man aged 18-30 years who had recovered from COVID-19.

V gene TRBV11-1 combines with J gene TRBJ2-1, with D uncertain. Between the trimmed V and J ends, which lost 1 base and 0 bases, there was a span of 7 bases. Per germline, CDR1 SGHAT and CDR2 FQDESV (reference sequence). This CDR3 comprises 15 residues. CDR3 amino acids: CASSLGSGSYNEQFF. The CDR3 DNA follows: TGTGCCAGCAGCTTAGGGAGTGGCTCCTACAATGAGCAGTTCTTC. Together with reference TRBV11-1 and TRBJ2-1, the CDR3 gives the full variable domain: EAEVAQSPRYKITEKSQAVAFWCDPISGHATLYWYRQILGQGPELLVQFQDESVVDDSQLPKDRFSAERLKGVDSTLKIQPAELGDSAMYLCASSLGSGSYNEQFFGPGTRLTVL.

The CDR3 DNA is TGCGCCAGCAGCCCAAGGGGGAGCACAGATACGCAGTATTTT. Its protein product is CASSPRGSTDTQYF. V gene TRBV10-2 combines with J gene TRBJ2-3, with a possible D match to TRBD1 (6 bases). The CDR3 spans 14 residues. Trimming took 6 bases from V and 0 from J, leaving 10 bases between them. The germline gives CDR1 WSHSY, CDR2 SAAADI.

CDR3 DNA sequence: TGCGCCAGCAGGGACGGGGGGGCCGTCACCGGGGAGCTGTTTTTT. Amino acid sequence: CASRDGGAVTGELFF. The genes are TRBV5-1 and TRBJ2-2; 8 bases line up with TRBD2. The length of the CDR3 is 15 residues. Germline CDR1 SGHRS, CDR2 YFSETQ. The trim removed 5 bases at V and 4 bases at J, leaving 7 bases unmatched.

This clone was picked up one time. V is TRBV18 and J is TRBJ2-2, with TRBD2 as a possible D gene (5 bases). Germline V gene lookup returns CDR1 KGHSH and CDR2 LQKENI. CDR3 length equals 16 residues. Between the trimmed V and J ends, which lost 0 bases and 7 bases, there was a span of 15 bases. CDR3 amino acids: CASSPPGTVRGGELFF. In nucleotides, the CDR3 is TGTGCCAGCTCACCACCTGGCACCGTCCGGGGCGGGGAGCTGTTTTTT.

The genes are TRBV7-9 and TRBJ2-5, with D maybe TRBD1 (5 bases). With 6 bases removed from V and 1 base from J, the gap between germline ends came to 12 bases. The CDR3 length is 14 residues. Per germline, CDR1 SEHNR and CDR2 FQNEAQ (reference sequence). The CDR3 here is CASSPREPQETQYF. The CDR3 DNA reads as TGTGCCAGCAGTCCCAGGGAACCCCAAGAGACCCAGTACTTC.

The chain carries TRBV9 and TRBJ2-7; 7 bases are a match to TRBD2. After removal of 3 bases from V and 3 bases from J, the junction contained 9 bases not matched to a gene. From germline, CDR1 is SGDLS and CDR2 YYNGEE. The CDR3 consists of 15 residues. CDR3 amino acids: CASSGAFGGIYEQYF. The DNA of the CDR3 is TGTGCCAGCAGCGGCGCCTTCGGGGGGATCTACGAGCAGTACTTC.

The chain recombines TRBV5-1 with TRBJ2-1; possibly TRBD2 for D (6 bases). Trimming took 0 bases from V and 1 from J, leaving 14 bases between them. The CDR3 has 17 residues. Germline V gene lookup returns CDR1 SGHRS and CDR2 YFSETQ. CDR3 in DNA: TGCGCCAGCAGCTTGGCCCTAACTAGCCCATCCTACAATGAGCAGTTCTTC. This gives the protein CASSLALTSPSYNEQFF. The entire variable domain, with the rest obtained from reference TRBV5-1 and TRBJ2-1, is as follows: KAGVTQTPRYLIKTRGQQVTLSCSPISGHRSVSWYQQTPGQGLQFLFEYFSETQRNKGNFPGRFSGRQFSNSRSEMNVSTLELGDSALYLCASSLALTSPSYNEQFFGPGTRLTVL.

The V gene is TRBV9, the J gene TRBJ1-6; 7 bases match TRBD1. The CDR3 loop spans 15 amino acids. Trimming took 3 bases from V and 4 from J; bases not matched to a gene: 4. Germline V gene data show CDR1 as SGDLS and CDR2 as YYNGEE. The CDR3 DNA follows: TGTGCCAGCAGCGGACAGGGCTTTTATAATTCACCCCTCCACTTT. Residues: CASSGQGFYNSPLHF.

The chain has TRBV4-1 and TRBJ2-7, with TRBD2 matching over 15 bases. V was pared by 3 bases and J by 4 bases, with 4 bases of the junction left unmatched. Germline CDR1 MGHRA, CDR2 YSYEKL. The CDR3 contains 16 residues. The CDR3 DNA sequence: TGCGCCAGCAGCCAGGCCGGGACTAGCGGGAGGTACGAGCAGTACTTC. It translates to CASSQAGTSGRYEQYF.

This clone occurred once. V and J are TRBV5-6 and TRBJ2-7; D is perhaps TRBD1 (6 bases). V lost 0 bases and J 0 bases, leaving 13 bases between the germline ends. Germline V CDR1 and CDR2: SGHDT, YYEEEE. The CDR3 runs to 16 residues. CDR3 in DNA: TGTGCCAGCAGCTTGGCCCTCTCACAGGGCTCCTACGAGCAGTACTTC. Encoded protein: CASSLALSQGSYEQYF.

This chain uses TRBV7-8 with TRBJ2-5, with D perhaps TRBD1 (6 bases). The CDR3 totals 16 residues. CDR1 and CDR2 from the germline V gene are SGHVS and FQNEAQ. Trimming removed 1 base from V and 2 bases from J, with 14 bases in between. The CDR3 coding sequence is TGTGCCAGCAGCTTAGGGGGGCTAAAGTGGCAAGAGACCCAGTACTTC. Translation: CASSLGGLKWQETQYF.

V and J are TRBV18 and TRBJ1-6, with 9 positions matching TRBD1. Germline CDR1 reads KGHSH; CDR2 reads LQKENI. J was trimmed by 5 bases and V by 2 bases; bases with no gene match: 1. The length of the CDR3 is 15 residues. In nucleotides, the CDR3 is TGTGCCAGCTCACCAAGGGACAGGGATAATTCACCCCTCCACTTT. It codes for CASSPRDRDNSPLHF.

The rearrangement uses TRBV2 and TRBJ2-1, with D perhaps TRBD2 (5 bases). The CDR3 is made up of 15 amino acids. Per germline, CDR1 SNHLY and CDR2 FYNNEI. With 8 bases removed from V and 0 bases from J, the gap between germline ends came to 14 bases. This CDR3 reads CASRSGWSSYNEQFF. The CDR3 region has the DNA TGTGCCAGCCGAAGCGGCTGGAGCTCCTACAATGAGCAGTTCTTC.

This chain joins TRBV11-2 and TRBJ2-2; D unresolved. The germline V gene has CDR1 SGHAT and CDR2 FQNNGV. The CDR3 sequence is 16 residues long. Trimming took off 0 bases at V and 3 bases at J, with 11 bases between the two ends. The CDR3 loop reads CASSLDLFGYTGELFF. Written as DNA, the CDR3 is TGTGCCAGCAGCTTAGATCTGTTCGGTTACACCGGGGAGCTGTTTTTT.

The chain is built from TRBV11-2 and TRBJ2-1; possibly TRBD1 for D (5 bases). The CDR3 consists of 16 residues. Germline V gives CDR1 SGHAT, CDR2 FQNNGV. V lost 0 bases and J lost 6, with 15 bases in between. The CDR3 sequence: CASSLEGPRVGNEQFF. As DNA, the CDR3 is TGTGCCAGCAGCTTAGAGGGGCCTAGGGTGGGCAATGAGCAGTTCTTC. Full variable domain (remainder filled in from reference TRBV11-2 and TRBJ2-1): EAGVAQSPRYKIIEKRQSVAFWCNPISGHATLYWYQQILGQGPKLLIQFQNNGVVDDSQLPKDRFSAERLKGVDSTLKIQPAKLEDSAVYLCASSLEGPRVGNEQFFGPGTRLTVL.

The V call is TRBV27, the J call TRBJ1-2; D unclear. Germline V gives CDR1 MNHEY, CDR2 SMNVEV (reference sequence). This CDR3 contains 13 residues. The V end was cut by 4 bases, the J end by 1 base, with 7 bases between. The CDR3 region is CASSYSVNYGYTF. CDR3 sequence (DNA): TGTGCCAGCAGTTATTCAGTTAACTATGGCTACACCTTC.

The gene calls are TRBV11-1 and TRBJ2-2; D is uncertain. Trimming left V 3 bases short and J 0 bases short, with 8 bases between. The CDR3 loop spans 15 amino acids. Germline V gene lookup returns CDR1 SGHAT and CDR2 FQDESV (reference sequence). In DNA, the CDR3 is TGTGCCAGCAGCTTGGCTTCATCGAACACCGGGGAGCTGTTTTTT. It is translated as CASSLASSNTGELFF.

The chain recombines TRBV5-6 with TRBJ1-1; the match to TRBD1 covers 7 bases. CDR3 length: 16 amino acids. CDR1 and CDR2 (germline): SGHDT, YYEEEE. V gave up 2 bases and J gave up 0 bases; unmatched junction bases: 7. CDR3 nucleotide sequence: TGTGCCAGCAGCTTACCAGGGGGTTCCATGAACACTGAAGCTTTCTTT. Amino acids: CASSLPGGSMNTEAFF.

The chain recombines TRBV11-2 with TRBJ2-3, with TRBD1 identical over 9 bases. J lost 5 bases, V lost 4 bases, and 4 bases had no gene match. Germline V gene data show CDR1 as SGHAT and CDR2 as FQNNGV. This CDR3 region has 14 residues. In DNA, the CDR3 is TGTGCCAGCAGCTCACAGGGGGCGGGAGATACGCAGTATTTT. This sequence encodes CASSSQGAGDTQYF.

This sequence joins TRBV27 and TRBJ1-1, with TRBD1 matching over 7 bases. The CDR3 length is 15 residues. V dropped 5 bases and J dropped 5; count of bases not matched to a gene: 11. The germline V gene encodes CDR1 MNHEY and CDR2 SMNVEV (reference sequence). DNA for the CDR3: TGTGCCAGCAGTCCCCAGCCCCTGACAGGGACTGAAGCTTTCTTT. As protein: CASSPQPLTGTEAFF.

This chain joins TRBV5-4 and TRBJ2-7, with D tentatively TRBD1 (6 bases). CDR1 SGHNT and CDR2 YYREEE come from the germline V gene (reference sequence). This CDR3 is built from 14 residues. The V and J ends lost 0 bases and 3 bases respectively, with 10 bases between them. DNA for the CDR3: TGTGCCAGCAGCTTGGAGGGGACACACTACGAGCAGTACTTC. This codes for CASSLEGTHYEQYF.

V is TRBV19 and J is TRBJ1-2; D is unresolved. V lost 2 bases to trimming and J lost 4 bases, with 8 bases between them. Germline V CDR1 and CDR2: LNHDA, SQIVND (reference sequence). CDR3 size: 13 residues. In DNA, the CDR3 is TGTGCCAGTAGTATATCCGTCCGCTATGGCTACACCTTC. Amino acid sequence: CASSISVRYGYTF.

The V and J genes are TRBV6-5 and TRBJ1-6, with 8 nucleotides matching TRBD1. CDR3 length: 15 residues. The trim removed 8 bases at V and 3 bases at J, leaving 6 bases unmatched. Germline V CDR1 and CDR2: MNHEY, SVGAGI. CDR3 residues: CASGQGTHYNSPLHF. The CDR3 nucleotides read TGTGCCAGCGGACAGGGCACTCACTATAATTCACCCCTCCACTTT.

As to this clone: The same CDR3 can be traced to other DNA sequences in this sample. Written as DNA, the CDR3 is TGTGCCAGCAGCTTAGGGACTAGCGGGGGCGATACGCAGTATTTT. Translation: CASSLGTSGGDTQYF. The V call is TRBV11-2, the J call TRBJ2-3, with 13 nucleotides matching TRBD2. CDR1 and CDR2 from the germline V gene are SGHAT and FQNNGV. This CDR3 region has 15 residues. The V segment lost 1 base and the J segment 6 bases; nucleotides outside the gene matches: 1.

This clone is a singleton in its sample. This chain uses TRBV2 with TRBJ2-7, with 7 positions matching TRBD1. This CDR3 spans 15 amino acids. Per germline, CDR1 SNHLY and CDR2 FYNNEI. Trimming cost V 4 bases and J 3 bases; bases outside gene matches: 9. The CDR3 region has the DNA TGTGCCAGCAGTGTACAGGGGCTTGGGGGCTACGAGCAGTACTTC. This codes for CASSVQGLGGYEQYF.

J is TRBJ1-1 and V is TRBV5-6; 8 bases line up with TRBD1. CDR1 and CDR2 from the germline V gene are SGHDT and YYEEEE. Trimming at V came to 0 bases and at J to 4 bases, leaving 2 bases not matched to a gene. The CDR3 is made up of 14 amino acids. CDR3 residues: CASSLGRGLTEAFF. In nucleotides, the CDR3 is TGTGCCAGCAGCTTGGGCAGGGGGCTCACTGAAGCTTTCTTT.